The following is a T cell receptor (beta chain) sequence with its context. Its target is unknown. These data originate in a study of radiotherapy plus CTLA-4 blockade in lung cancer. Findings of the study overall: There was expansion of tumor-derived TCR clones in blood after radiotherapy plus ipilimumab. Reports identified early blood T cell clone dynamics, with interferon-beta, as the best response predictor.

TCRdb keeps only in-frame clones here, not all; method: immunoSEQ multiplex PCR. Here the sample spans some 96,000 clones, almost 90% being singletons. Patients in the study, people with chemo-refractory metastatic non-small-cell lung cancer, received focal radiation plus ipilimumab CTLA-4 blockade. V dropped 0 bases and J dropped 4; count of bases not matched to a gene: 4. The V gene's germline CDR1 is SGHAT and CDR2 FQNNGV. The CDR3 runs 15 residues. Sample: peripheral blood, taken from a patient treated with radiotherapy plus ipilimumab. The clonotype comes from a human donor with non-small cell lung cancer that progressed on radiotherapy plus ipilimumab. The chain has TRBV11-2 and TRBJ2-3, with 7 positions matching TRBD2. This CDR3 is CASSLEGRASDTQYF. The CDR3 nucleotides read TGTGCCAGCAGCTTAGAAGGGAGGGCATCAGATACGCAGTATTTT.